This is a list of T cell receptor beta chains from one sample in a study of cytomegalovirus exposure and HLA in healthy donors. Only in-frame clones appear in the TCRdb table, and some are missing; sequencing was by immunoSEQ multiplex PCR. Of approximately 180,000 clones in the sample, around 87% were seen once. Sequencing was performed on PBMCs. Every receptor here comes from a young woman in good health and CMV-seronegative. The CDR3 runs from the conserved cysteine through the conserved F or W. The D gene is left open where the match is weak. Some rows mark clone size as missing; the rest say once, few, many or name a class of expanded clone.

J	size	V	D	CDR3	DNA
TRBJ2-2	NA	TRBV19	NA	CASSLQDGDTGELFF	TGTGCCAGTAGTCTACAGGATGGGGACACCGGGGAGCTGTTTTTT
TRBJ1-2	NA	TRBV2	NA	CASSWRELGGYTF	TGTGCCAGCAGTTGGAGGGAGTTGGGGGGCTACACCTTC
TRBJ1-2	NA	TRBV7-9	TRBD1	CASSLGDRGRVHGYTF	TGTGCCAGCAGCTTAGGGGACAGGGGGCGCGTACATGGCTACACCTTC
TRBJ1-3	NA	TRBV19	TRBD1	CASSIDRGAGNTIYF	TGTGCCAGTAGTATCGACAGGGGTGCGGGAAACACCATATATTTT
TRBJ2-3	NA	TRBV5-6	NA	CASSGALTRGQGTDTQYF	TGTGCCAGCAGCGGGGCCTTAACAAGGGGCCAGGGGACAGATACGCAGTATTTT
TRBJ2-7	once	TRBV6-5	TRBD1	CASSYRDRSYEQYF	TGTGCCAGCAGTTATAGGGACAGGTCCTACGAGCAGTACTTC
TRBJ2-7	NA	TRBV2	TRBD2	CASLAGGGYEQYF	TGTGCCAGCTTAGCGGGGGGAGGCTACGAGCAGTACTTC
TRBJ1-1	NA	TRBV11-2	NA	CASRVSRWGELNTEAFF	TGTGCCAGCCGAGTTAGTAGGTGGGGGGAACTGAACACTGAAGCTTTCTTT
TRBJ1-5	NA	TRBV19	TRBD1	CASSQTGGAGSNQPQHF	TGTGCCAGTAGCCAAACAGGGGGCGCGGGAAGCAATCAGCCCCAGCATTTT
TRBJ1-2	NA	TRBV5-1	TRBD1	CASRPPGQGAPGYTF	TGCGCCAGCAGGCCTCCGGGACAGGGGGCCCCTGGCTACACCTTC
TRBJ2-3	NA	TRBV7-3	NA	CASSSSSADTQYF	TGTGCCAGCAGCTCTAGCTCAGCAGATACGCAGTATTTT
TRBJ1-1	NA	TRBV7-9	NA	CASSTPIGGLGTEAFF	TGTGCCAGCAGCACACCGATCGGGGGGCTAGGGACTGAAGCTTTCTTT
TRBJ1-2	NA	TRBV5-4	NA	CASTRTVDTRAKGGYTF	TGTGCCAGCACTCGTACCGTGGACACCAGAGCAAAAGGGGGCTACACCTTC
TRBJ1-3	NA	TRBV5-1	NA	CASSLGTGPGNTIYF	TGCGCCAGCAGCTTGGGAACAGGGCCTGGAAACACCATATATTTT
TRBJ2-6	NA	TRBV5-1	NA	CASSFHSGANVLTF	TGCGCCAGCAGCTTCCACTCTGGGGCCAACGTCCTGACTTTC
TRBJ2-5	NA	TRBV5-1	NA	CASEGSQQTQYF	TGCGCCAGCGAAGGGAGCCAACAGACCCAGTACTTC